The rows below give T cell receptor beta chains drawn from one sample of a study of blood T cell repertoires in COVID-19. TCRdb's copy holds only in-frame clones and misses some; the assay was immunoSEQ multiplex PCR. The data hold about 200,000 clones, with roughly 83% observed a single time. The sample comprised PBMCs or T cells enriched from blood (not recorded which). These TCRs come from a man between 35 and 55 years old with acute COVID-19. CDR3s include the opening cysteine and the closing phenylalanine or tryptophan. A D gene is named only where the DNA matches it firmly. Not all rows give a size; the values are once, few, many and, for expanded clones, a class.

>-|TRBJ1-5|TRBD1|TRBV9
TGTGCCAGCAGCCCCAGGGGGGATCGCAATCAGCCCCAGCATTTT
CASSPRGDRNQPQHF
>few|TRBJ1-6|TRBD1|TRBV19
TGTGCCAGTAGTCTCGGACAGGGGTATTCACCCCTCCACTTT
CASSLGQGYSPLHF
>once|TRBJ1-2|-|TRBV14
TGTGCCAGCAGCCAAGATCAGGGTGTACTGAAGACTTATGGCTACACCTTC
CASSQDQGVLKTYGYTF
>-|TRBJ2-7|-|TRBV19
TGTGCCAGTAGTTTAGGGAGACTTTCCTCCTACGAGCAGTACTTC
CASSLGRLSSYEQYF
>-|TRBJ2-2|-|TRBV11-2
TGTGCCAGCAGCTTAGTTGGCGGGACCGGGGAGCTGTTTTTT
CASSLVGGTGELFF
>once|TRBJ2-1|-|TRBV21-1
TGTGCCAGCAGCAAACGTGGGACAGGGGTCTACAATGAGCAGTTCTTC
CASSKRGTGVYNEQFF
>-|TRBJ1-1|-|TRBV18
TGTGCCAGCTCACCAACACAGTTTGAAGCTTTCTTT
CASSPTQFEAFF
>-|TRBJ1-2|-|TRBV7-2
TGTGCCAGCAGCTTAGGTCTGGAGACGGTATATGGCTACACCTTC
CASSLGLETVYGYTF
>-|TRBJ1-1|-|TRBV7-9
TGTGCCAGCAGCTGGGCCTGGCCGAACACTGAAGCTTTCTTT
CASSWAWPNTEAFF
>-|TRBJ2-3|TRBD2|TRBV11-2
TGTGCCAGCAGCTTAGATCGGGAGGTTACGCAGTATTTT
CASSLDREVTQYF
>-|TRBJ2-2|-|TRBV4-3
TGCGCCAGCAGCCAAGATAGAGTCGGGGAGCTGTTTTTT
CASSQDRVGELFF
>-|TRBJ2-1|TRBD2|TRBV9
TGTGCCAGCAGCGTAGGGACTAGTCCATCCAATGAGCAGTTCTTC
CASSVGTSPSNEQFF
>-|TRBJ2-5|-|TRBV28
TGTGCCAGCAGTCCCCCCAAGTATGCAGGGCTAGAGACCCAGTACTTC
CASSPPKYAGLETQYF
>-|TRBJ2-7|TRBD2|TRBV6-5
TGTGCCAGCAGTTACTCGAGTAGCGGGAGGAAGAAGAAGCAGTACTTC
CASSYSSSGRKKKQYF
>-|TRBJ2-7|TRBD2|TRBV5-6
TGTGCCAGCAGCGAGTCGGGACTAGCGGGGCCTCCTCGGTACTTC
CASSESGLAGPPRYF
>-|TRBJ2-7|-|TRBV24-1
TGTGCCACCAGTAAAGCGGATACCTACGAGCAGTACTTC
CATSKADTYEQYF
>-|TRBJ2-1|TRBD2|TRBV24-1
TGTGCCACCAGTGACGGAGGACTAGCGGGAGGGCCGGTTGGAAATGAGCAGTTCTTC
CATSDGGLAGGPVGNEQFF
>-|TRBJ2-1|TRBD2|TRBV19
TGTGCCAGTAGTTCTCTCTCCGGGACTAGCGGTCGGGAGCAGTTCTTC
CASSSLSGTSGREQFF
>few|TRBJ2-7|TRBD2|TRBV2
TGTGCCAGCAGTGAATTGGCGGGAGACTACGAGCAGTACTTC
CASSELAGDYEQYF
>-|TRBJ1-1|-|TRBV28
TGTGCCAGCACCTTCGCCCCGGGGATTGGAGCCACTGAAGCTTTCTTT
CASTFAPGIGATEAFF
>once|TRBJ2-5|TRBD2|TRBV6-5
TGTGCCAGCAGGCTAGCGGGAGCGGGCGAGACCCAGTACTTC
CASRLAGAGETQYF
>-|TRBJ1-1|-|TRBV4-3
TGCGCCAGCAGCCCCCGGTCCCCCGCGAACACTGAAGCTTTCTTT
CASSPRSPANTEAFF
>-|TRBJ1-4|-|TRBV5-1
TGCGCCAGCAGCTTCTTAGGGAGCACTAATGAAAAACTGTTTTTT
CASSFLGSTNEKLFF
>-|TRBJ2-7|TRBD1|TRBV5-4
TGTGCCAGCAGACCGGGACAGGGGGTCGAGCAGTACTTC
CASRPGQGVEQYF
>-|TRBJ1-2|TRBD1|TRBV29-1
TGCAGCGTGGACAGGGGCTCTAACTATGGCTACACCTTC
CSVDRGSNYGYTF
>-|TRBJ2-1|-|TRBV4-1
TGCGCCAGCAGCCCACTATCGGGTTCCTCCTACAATGAGCAGTTCTTC
CASSPLSGSSYNEQFF
>once|TRBJ2-5|-|TRBV7-2
TGTGCCAGCAGTTCCATGGGGACTCGGGAGACCCAGTACTTC
CASSSMGTRETQYF
>-|TRBJ2-2|TRBD2|TRBV25-1
TGTGCCAGCCCTCCCGGAACTAGCGGGTACACCGGGGAGCTGTTTTTT
CASPPGTSGYTGELFF
>-|TRBJ1-5|-|TRBV5-1
TGCGCCAGCAGCCCTACGGACTTTACAAATCAGCCCCAGCATTTT
CASSPTDFTNQPQHF
>-|TRBJ1-3|-|TRBV7-2
TGTGCCAGCAGCCTTCTCGACAGGACCCCCTCTGGAAACACCATATATTTT
CASSLLDRTPSGNTIYF
>-|TRBJ1-2|-|TRBV28
TGTGCCAGCAGTCTCAGGGACTATGGCTACACCTTC
CASSLRDYGYTF
>-|TRBJ1-3|TRBD1|TRBV6-5
TGTGCCAGCAGTCTACACCCGGACAGGGGAAACACCATATATTTT
CASSLHPDRGNTIYF
>-|TRBJ2-5|-|TRBV5-1
TGCGCCAGCGGCGACTCTGAGGCGGAGACCCAGTACTTC
CASGDSEAETQYF
>-|TRBJ2-3|TRBD1|TRBV6-5
TGTGCCAGCAGGGACCCAGGGGGCCGCACAGATACGCAGTATTTT
CASRDPGGRTDTQYF
>-|TRBJ1-2|TRBD1|TRBV27
TGTGCCAGCAGTTACTCGGGGACAGGGGATTATGGCTACACCTTC
CASSYSGTGDYGYTF
>-|TRBJ1-6|TRBD1|TRBV5-1
TGCGCCAGCAGCTCCGACAGGGGAAACAATTCACCCCTCCACTTT
CASSSDRGNNSPLHF
>-|TRBJ1-6|-|TRBV28
TGTGCCAGCAGCCTCCTCCAGGGATATAATTCACCCCTCCACTTT
CASSLLQGYNSPLHF
>once|TRBJ2-7|TRBD2|TRBV28
TGTGCCAGCGGGAGGGGTGCGACCTACGAGCAGTACTTC
CASGRGATYEQYF
>-|TRBJ1-2|-|TRBV3-1/TRBV3-2
TGTGCCAGCAGCCATTCTAGTTCCCAGGGGTTTTTTGGCTACACCTTC
CASSHSSSQGFFGYTF
>-|TRBJ1-5|-|TRBV19
TGTGCCAGTAGTTTGGCGGACTATAGCAATCAGCCCCAGCATTTT
CASSLADYSNQPQHF
>few|TRBJ2-1|TRBD2|TRBV11-3
TGTGCCAGCAGCCCCCGATTAGCGGGAGGGCCAACGGCCTACAATGAGCAGTTCTTC
CASSPRLAGGPTAYNEQFF
>-|TRBJ2-1|TRBD2|TRBV7-3
TGTGCCAGCAGCAAGGGACTAGCCCCCCAGATGGAGCAGTTCTTC
CASSKGLAPQMEQFF